The rows below give T cell receptor beta chains drawn from one sample of a study of response to subunit inactivated influenza vaccine. MiXCR, run by TCRdb on the RT-PCR reads, gives a single entry per CDR3 protein. The sample contains approximately 700,000 distinct CDR3 sequences, 15% to 18% of which appear only once. Source: PBMCs from blood, taken 11 to 12 days after vaccination. These receptors were obtained from a man aged 50-60 years who received an inactivated influenza vaccine. CDR3s include the opening cysteine and the closing phenylalanine or tryptophan. D genes are given only for firm matches. The size field is filled for only some rows; it gives once, few, many or a size class.

cdr3_length	v_call	d_call	j_call	clone_size	cdr3_aa	cdr3_nt
11	TRBV20-1	-	TRBJ2-7	many	CSARPSYEQYF	TGCAGTGCTAGACCATCCTACGAGCAGTACTTC
15	TRBV12-3/TRBV12-4	-	TRBJ2-2	-	CASSLEPGDFGELFF	TGTGCCAGCAGTTTAGAGCCAGGAGACTTCGGGGAGCTGTTTTTT
14	TRBV18	-	TRBJ2-6	many	CASSPSSGANVLTF	TGCGCCAGCAGCCCCTCCTCTGGGGCCAACGTCCTGACTTTC
12	TRBV29-1	-	TRBJ2-3	-	CSVVTGWDTQYF	TGCAGCGTTGTAACAGGGTGGGATACGCAGTATTTT
14	TRBV18	-	TRBJ2-7	few	CASSPRRDPYEQYF	TGTGCCAGCTCCCCACGCCGGGACCCCTACGAGCAGTACTTC
16	TRBV29-1	-	TRBJ2-7	once	CSVAVRGRVSAYEQYF	TGCAGCGTTGCGGTAAGAGGTAGGGTAAGCGCATACGAGCAGTACTTC
16	TRBV6-2/TRBV6-3	TRBD2	TRBJ2-1	few	CASSYWGGRTYNEQFF	TGTGCCAGCAGTTACTGGGGCGGGAGGACCTACAATGAGCAGTTCTTC
12	TRBV7-2	-	TRBJ2-7	-	CASSHDSYEQYF	TGTGCCAGCAGCCACGACAGCTACGAGCAGTACTTC
15	TRBV7-8	-	TRBJ2-3	-	CASSLGTGNTDTQYF	TGTGCCAGCAGCTTAGGTACTGGGAACACAGATACGCAGTATTTT
15	TRBV4-2	-	TRBJ2-3	-	CASRTLAFSTDTQYF	TGTGCCAGCAGGACTCTAGCGTTTAGCACAGATACGCAGTATTTT
14	TRBV7-2	TRBD2	TRBJ2-1	-	CASSFLAGGYEQFF	TGTGCCAGCAGCTTTCTAGCGGGAGGGTATGAGCAGTTCTTC
19	TRBV27	TRBD2	TRBJ2-3	few	CASSHVWFSGGASTDTQYF	TGTGCCAGCAGCCACGTCTGGTTTAGCGGGGGAGCTAGCACAGATACGCAGTATTTT
19	TRBV11-2	TRBD1	TRBJ2-7	few	CASSLDIITGTGGNYEQYF	TGTGCCAGCAGCTTAGATATTATTACCGGGACAGGGGGTAACTACGAGCAGTACTTC
16	TRBV5-1	-	TRBJ1-1	-	CASSLWARDLNTEAFF	TGCGCCAGCAGCTTGTGGGCCAGGGATTTGAACACTGAAGCTTTCTTT
13	TRBV6-2/TRBV6-3	-	TRBJ2-7	many	CASSPRVVGEQYF	TGTGCCAGCAGCCCCCGAGTGGTCGGCGAGCAGTACTTC